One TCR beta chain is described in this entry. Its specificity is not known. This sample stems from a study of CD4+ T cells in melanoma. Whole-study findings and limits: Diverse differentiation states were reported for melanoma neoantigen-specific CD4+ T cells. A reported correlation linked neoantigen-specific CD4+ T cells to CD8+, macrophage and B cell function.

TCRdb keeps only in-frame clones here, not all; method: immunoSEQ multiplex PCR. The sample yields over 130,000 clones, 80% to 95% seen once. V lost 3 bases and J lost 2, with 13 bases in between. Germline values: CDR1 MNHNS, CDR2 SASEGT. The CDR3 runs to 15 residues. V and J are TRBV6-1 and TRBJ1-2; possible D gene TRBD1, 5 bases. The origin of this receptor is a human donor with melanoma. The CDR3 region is CASSEERTRNYGYTF. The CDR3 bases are TGTGCCAGCAGTGAGGAACGGACACGAAACTATGGCTACACCTTC.